The 3 T cell receptor beta chains listed next were all sequenced from one sample in a study of blood T cell repertoires in COVID-19. TCRdb's table, derived via immunoSEQ multiplex PCR, lists solely in-frame clones and lacks some. Here the sample spans about 210,000 clones, about 88% being singletons. The source material was peripheral blood. The receptor set was obtained from a woman aged 40 to 50 with acute or convalescent COVID-19.

The V and J genes are TRBV5-6 and TRBJ1-3, with TRBD1 identical over 8 bases. This CDR3 region has 15 residues. V gave up 4 bases and J gave up 0 bases; unmatched junction bases: 3. Germline V gene lookup returns CDR1 SGHDT and CDR2 YYEEEE. CDR3 sequence: CASSPGTGSGNTIYF. The CDR3, as DNA: TGTGCCAGCAGCCCAGGGACAGGCTCTGGAAACACCATATATTTT.

The chain joins TRBV11-2 to TRBJ1-4; no clear D gene. V dropped 3 bases and J dropped 7 bases, with 15 bases sitting between them. CDR3 size: 15 residues. The germline V gene encodes CDR1 SGHAT and CDR2 FQNNGV. Here the CDR3 reads CASSLLGGDFEKLFF. CDR3 bases: TGTGCCAGCAGCTTGTTAGGCGGGGATTTTGAAAAACTGTTTTTT.

The V and J genes are TRBV19 and TRBJ2-2; TRBD1 might be the D (5 bases). V was trimmed by 7 bases and J by 6 bases, leaving 9 bases between them. The CDR3 runs to 12 residues. Germline lookup yields CDR1 LNHDA and CDR2 SQIVND (reference sequence). CDR3 protein: CASNWGPGELFF. CDR3 in DNA: TGTGCCAGTAACTGGGGCCCCGGGGAGCTGTTTTTT.